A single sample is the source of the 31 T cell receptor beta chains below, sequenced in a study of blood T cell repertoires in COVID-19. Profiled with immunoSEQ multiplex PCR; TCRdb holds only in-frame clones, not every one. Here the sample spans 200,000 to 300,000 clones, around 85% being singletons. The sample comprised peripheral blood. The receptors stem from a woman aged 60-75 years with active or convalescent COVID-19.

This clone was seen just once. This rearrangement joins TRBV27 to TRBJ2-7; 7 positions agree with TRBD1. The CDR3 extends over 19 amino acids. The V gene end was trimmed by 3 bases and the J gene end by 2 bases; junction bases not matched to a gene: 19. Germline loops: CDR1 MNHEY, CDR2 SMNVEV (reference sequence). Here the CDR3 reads CASSFPILGRGNDPYEQYV. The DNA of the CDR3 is TGTGCCAGCAGTTTTCCCATCCTGGGCAGGGGGAATGATCCCTACGAGCAGTACGTC.

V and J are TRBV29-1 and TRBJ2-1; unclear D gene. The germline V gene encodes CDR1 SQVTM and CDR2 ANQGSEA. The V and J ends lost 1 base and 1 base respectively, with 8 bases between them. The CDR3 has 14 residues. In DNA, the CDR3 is TGCAGCGTTGAAGGGCGGATTTCCTACAATGAGCAGTTCTTC. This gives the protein CSVEGRISYNEQFF.

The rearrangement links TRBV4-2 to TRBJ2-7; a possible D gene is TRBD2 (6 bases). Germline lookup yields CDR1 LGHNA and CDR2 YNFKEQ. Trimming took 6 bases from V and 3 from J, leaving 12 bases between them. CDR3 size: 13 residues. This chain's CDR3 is CASRRRRGYEQYV. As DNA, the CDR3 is TGTGCCAGCAGACGGCGGCGGGGCTACGAGCAGTACGTC.

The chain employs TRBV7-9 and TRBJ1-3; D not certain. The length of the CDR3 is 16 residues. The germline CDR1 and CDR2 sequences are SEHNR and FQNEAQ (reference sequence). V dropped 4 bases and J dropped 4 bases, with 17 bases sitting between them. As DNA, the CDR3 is TGTGCCAGCAGCTCCCCCGCGAGGGTTGTAGGAAACACCATATATTTT. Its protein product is CASSSPARVVGNTIYF.

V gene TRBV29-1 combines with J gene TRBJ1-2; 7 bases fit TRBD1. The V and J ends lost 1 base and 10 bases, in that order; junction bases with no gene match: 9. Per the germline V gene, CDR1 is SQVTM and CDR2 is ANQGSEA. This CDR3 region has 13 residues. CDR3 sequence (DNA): TGCAGCGTTGAAGTCCCAGGGGGAATGTACTACACCTTC. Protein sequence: CSVEVPGGMYYTF.

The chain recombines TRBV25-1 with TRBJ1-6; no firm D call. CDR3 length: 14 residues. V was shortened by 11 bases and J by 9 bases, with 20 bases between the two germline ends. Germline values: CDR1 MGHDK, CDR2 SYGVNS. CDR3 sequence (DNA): TGTGCCTCGGGAGGAGCCCTTGGGATTTCACCCCTCCACTTT. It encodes CASGGALGISPLHF.

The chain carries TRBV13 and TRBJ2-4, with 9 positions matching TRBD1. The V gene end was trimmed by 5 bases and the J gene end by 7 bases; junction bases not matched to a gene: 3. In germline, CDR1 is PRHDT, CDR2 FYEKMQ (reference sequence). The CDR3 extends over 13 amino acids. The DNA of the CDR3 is TGTGCCAGCAGCCGACAGGGGGTTAACATTCAGTACTTC. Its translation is CASSRQGVNIQYF. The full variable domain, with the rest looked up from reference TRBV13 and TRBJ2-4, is AAGVIQSPRHLIKEKRETATLKCYPIPRHDTVYWYQQGPGQDPQFLISFYEKMQSDKGSIPDRFSAQQFSDYHSELNMSSLELGDSALYFCASSRQGVNIQYFGAGTRLSVL.

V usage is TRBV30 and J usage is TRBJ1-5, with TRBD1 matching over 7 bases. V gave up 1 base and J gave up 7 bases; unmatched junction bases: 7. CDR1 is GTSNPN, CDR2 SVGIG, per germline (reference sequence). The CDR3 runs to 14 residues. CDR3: CAWSADRSRQPQHF. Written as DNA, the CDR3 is TGTGCCTGGAGTGCGGACAGGAGTAGGCAGCCCCAGCATTTT.

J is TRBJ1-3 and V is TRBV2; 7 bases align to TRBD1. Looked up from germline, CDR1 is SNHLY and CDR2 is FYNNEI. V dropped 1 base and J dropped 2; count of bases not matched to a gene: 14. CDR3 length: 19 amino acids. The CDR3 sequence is CASSEVPTGVSDPGNTIYF. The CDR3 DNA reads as TGTGCCAGCAGTGAAGTTCCCACAGGGGTGTCGGATCCTGGAAACACCATATATTTT.

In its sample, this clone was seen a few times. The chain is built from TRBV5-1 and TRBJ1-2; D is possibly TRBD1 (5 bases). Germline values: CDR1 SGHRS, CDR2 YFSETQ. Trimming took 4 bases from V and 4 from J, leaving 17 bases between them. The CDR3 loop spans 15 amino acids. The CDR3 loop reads CASSPGSEGLYGYTF. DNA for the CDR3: TGCGCCAGCAGCCCGGGGAGCGAGGGACTCTATGGCTACACCTTC.

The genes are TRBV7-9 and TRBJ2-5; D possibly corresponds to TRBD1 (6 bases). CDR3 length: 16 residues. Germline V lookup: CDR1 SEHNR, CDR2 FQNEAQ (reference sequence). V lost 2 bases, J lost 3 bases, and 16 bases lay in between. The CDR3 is CASSLKGQRAEETQYF. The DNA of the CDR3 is TGTGCCAGCAGCTTAAAGGGACAAAGGGCTGAAGAGACCCAGTACTTC.

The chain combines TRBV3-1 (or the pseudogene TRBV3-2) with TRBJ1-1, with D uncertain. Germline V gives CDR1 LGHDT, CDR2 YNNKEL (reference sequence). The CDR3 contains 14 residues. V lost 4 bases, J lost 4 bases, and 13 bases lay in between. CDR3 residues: CASSRSGVSTEAFF. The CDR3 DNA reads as TGTGCCAGCAGCCGTTCCGGGGTAAGCACTGAAGCTTTCTTT.

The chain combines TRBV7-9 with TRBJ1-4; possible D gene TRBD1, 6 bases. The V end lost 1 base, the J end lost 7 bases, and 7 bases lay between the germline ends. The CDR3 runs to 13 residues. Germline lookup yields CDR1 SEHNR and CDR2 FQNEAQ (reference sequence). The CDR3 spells CASSLGDTEKLFF. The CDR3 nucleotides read TGTGCCAGCAGCTTAGGGGACACTGAAAAACTGTTTTTT.

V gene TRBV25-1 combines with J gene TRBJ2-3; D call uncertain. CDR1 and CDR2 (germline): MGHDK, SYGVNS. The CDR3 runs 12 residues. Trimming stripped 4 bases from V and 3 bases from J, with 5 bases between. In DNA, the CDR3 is TGTGCCAGCAGTGTCCGGACAGATACGCAGTATTTT. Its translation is CASSVRTDTQYF.

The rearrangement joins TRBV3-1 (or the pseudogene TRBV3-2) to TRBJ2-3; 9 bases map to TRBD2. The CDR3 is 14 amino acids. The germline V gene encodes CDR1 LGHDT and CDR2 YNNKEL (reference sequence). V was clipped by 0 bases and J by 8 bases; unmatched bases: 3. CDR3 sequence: CASSQDSLAGTQYF. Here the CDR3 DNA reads TGTGCCAGCAGCCAAGATTCACTAGCGGGTACGCAGTATTTT.

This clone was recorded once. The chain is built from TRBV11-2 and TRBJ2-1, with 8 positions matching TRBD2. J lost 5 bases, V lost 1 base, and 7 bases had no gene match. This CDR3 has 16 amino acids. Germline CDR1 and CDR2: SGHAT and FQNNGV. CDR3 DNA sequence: TGTGCCAGCAGCTTAGGGGTAGCGGGGCCTAACAATGAGCAGTTCTTC. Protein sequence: CASSLGVAGPNNEQFF.

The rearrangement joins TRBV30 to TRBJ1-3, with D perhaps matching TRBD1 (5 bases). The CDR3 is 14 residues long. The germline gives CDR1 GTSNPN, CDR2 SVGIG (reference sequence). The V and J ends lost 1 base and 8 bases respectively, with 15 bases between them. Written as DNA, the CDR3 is TGTGCCTGGAGTGGCCCCAGAGCAGGGTACACCATATATTTT. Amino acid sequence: CAWSGPRAGYTIYF.

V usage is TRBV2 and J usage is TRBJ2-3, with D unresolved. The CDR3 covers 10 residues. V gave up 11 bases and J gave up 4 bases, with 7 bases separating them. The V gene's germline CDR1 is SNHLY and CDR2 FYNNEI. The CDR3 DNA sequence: TGTGCCCCCCGGTCAGATACGCAGTATTTT. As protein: CAPRSDTQYF.

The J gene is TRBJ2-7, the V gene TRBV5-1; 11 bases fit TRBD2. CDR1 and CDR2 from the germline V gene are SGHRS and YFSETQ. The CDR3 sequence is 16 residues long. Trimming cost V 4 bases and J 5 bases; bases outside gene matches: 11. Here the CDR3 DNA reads TGCGCCAGCAGCCCCGGGACTAGCGGATCTCTCGACGAGCAGTACTTC. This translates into CASSPGTSGSLDEQYF.

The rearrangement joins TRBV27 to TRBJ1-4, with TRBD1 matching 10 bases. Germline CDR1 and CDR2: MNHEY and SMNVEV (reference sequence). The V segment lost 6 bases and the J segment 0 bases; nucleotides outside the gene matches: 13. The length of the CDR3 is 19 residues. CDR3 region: CASSSRVGTGAATNEKLFF. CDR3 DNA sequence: TGTGCCAGCAGCTCTAGAGTTGGGACAGGGGCCGCAACTAATGAAAAACTGTTTTTT.

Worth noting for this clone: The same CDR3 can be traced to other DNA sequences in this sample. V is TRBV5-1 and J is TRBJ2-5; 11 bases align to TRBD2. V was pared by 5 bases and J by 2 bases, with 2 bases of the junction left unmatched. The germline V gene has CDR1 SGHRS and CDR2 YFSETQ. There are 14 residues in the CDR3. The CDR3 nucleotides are TGCGCCAGCAGAGGGACTAGCGGACAAGAGACCCAGTACTTC. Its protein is CASRGTSGQETQYF.

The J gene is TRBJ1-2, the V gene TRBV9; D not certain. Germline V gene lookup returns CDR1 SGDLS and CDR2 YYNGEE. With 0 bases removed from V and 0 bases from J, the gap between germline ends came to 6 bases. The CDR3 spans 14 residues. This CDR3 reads CASSVGSSNYGYTF. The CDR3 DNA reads TGTGCCAGCAGCGTAGGCAGTTCTAACTATGGCTACACCTTC.

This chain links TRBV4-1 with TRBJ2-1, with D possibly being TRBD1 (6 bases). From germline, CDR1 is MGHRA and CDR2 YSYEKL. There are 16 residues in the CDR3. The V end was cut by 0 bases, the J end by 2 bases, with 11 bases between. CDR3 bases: TGCGCCAGCAGCCAAGAGGGACACGCCACCTACAATGAGCAGTTCTTC. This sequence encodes CASSQEGHATYNEQFF.

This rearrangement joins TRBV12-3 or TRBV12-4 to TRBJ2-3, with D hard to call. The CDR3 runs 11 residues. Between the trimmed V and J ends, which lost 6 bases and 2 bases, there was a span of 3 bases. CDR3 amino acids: CASRYTDTQYF. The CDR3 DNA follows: TGTGCCAGCAGATACACAGATACGCAGTATTTT.

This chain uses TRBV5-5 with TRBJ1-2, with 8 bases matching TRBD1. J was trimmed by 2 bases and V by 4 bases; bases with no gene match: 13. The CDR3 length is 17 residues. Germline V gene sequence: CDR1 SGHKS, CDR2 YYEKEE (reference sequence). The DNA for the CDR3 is TGTGCCAGCAGCCCTACCCCGACAGGGGTGAGCAACTATGGCTACACCTTC. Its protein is CASSPTPTGVSNYGYTF.

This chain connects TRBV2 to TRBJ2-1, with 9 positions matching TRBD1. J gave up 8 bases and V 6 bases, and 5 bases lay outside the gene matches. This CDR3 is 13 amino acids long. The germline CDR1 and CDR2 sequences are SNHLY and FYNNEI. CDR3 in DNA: TGTGCCAGCAGGGGACAGGGTCAGCATGAGCAGTTCTTC. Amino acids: CASRGQGQHEQFF.

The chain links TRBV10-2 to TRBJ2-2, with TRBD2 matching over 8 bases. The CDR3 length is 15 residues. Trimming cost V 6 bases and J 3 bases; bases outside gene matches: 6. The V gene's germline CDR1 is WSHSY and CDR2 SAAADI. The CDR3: CASRVSGAYTGELFF. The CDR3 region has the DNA TGCGCCAGCAGGGTTAGCGGGGCCTACACCGGGGAGCTGTTTTTT.

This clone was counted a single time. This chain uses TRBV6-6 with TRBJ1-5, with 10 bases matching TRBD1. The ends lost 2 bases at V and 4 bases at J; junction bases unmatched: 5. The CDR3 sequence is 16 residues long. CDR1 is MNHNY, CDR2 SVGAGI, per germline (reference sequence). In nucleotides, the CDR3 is TGTGCCAGCAGTTACGGCGGACAGGGGGAGAATCAGCCCCAGCATTTT. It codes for CASSYGGQGENQPQHF.

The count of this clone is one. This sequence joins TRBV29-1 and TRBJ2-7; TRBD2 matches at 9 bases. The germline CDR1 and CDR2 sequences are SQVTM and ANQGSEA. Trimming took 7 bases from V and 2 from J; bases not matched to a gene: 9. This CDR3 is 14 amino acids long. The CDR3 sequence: CSAMGASGTYEQYF. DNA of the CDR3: TGCAGCGCCATGGGGGCTAGCGGGACCTACGAGCAGTACTTC.

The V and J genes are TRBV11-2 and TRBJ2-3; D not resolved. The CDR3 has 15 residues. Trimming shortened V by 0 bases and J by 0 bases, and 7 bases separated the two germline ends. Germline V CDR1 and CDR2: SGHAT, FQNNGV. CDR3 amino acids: CASSLDLLSTDTQYF. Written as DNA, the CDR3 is TGTGCCAGCAGCTTAGATCTCTTGAGCACAGATACGCAGTATTTT.

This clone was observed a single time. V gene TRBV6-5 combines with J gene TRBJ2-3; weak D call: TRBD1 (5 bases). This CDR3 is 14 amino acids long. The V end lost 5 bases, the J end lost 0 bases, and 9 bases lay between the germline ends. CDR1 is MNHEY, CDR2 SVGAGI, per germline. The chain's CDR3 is CASSMQGSTDTQYF. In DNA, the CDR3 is TGTGCCAGCAGTATGCAGGGAAGCACAGATACGCAGTATTTT.